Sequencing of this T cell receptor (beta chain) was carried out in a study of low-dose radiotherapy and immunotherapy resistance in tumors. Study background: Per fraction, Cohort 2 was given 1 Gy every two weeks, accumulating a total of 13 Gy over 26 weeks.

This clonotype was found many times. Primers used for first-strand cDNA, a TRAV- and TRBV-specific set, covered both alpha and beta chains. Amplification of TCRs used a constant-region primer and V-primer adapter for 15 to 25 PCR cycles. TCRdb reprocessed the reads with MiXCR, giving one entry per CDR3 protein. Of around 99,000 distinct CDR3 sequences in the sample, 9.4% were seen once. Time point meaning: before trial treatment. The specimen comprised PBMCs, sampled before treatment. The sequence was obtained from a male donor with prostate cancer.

The CDR3 protein is CASSQTNPGANVLTF. CDR3 nucleotides: TGTGCCAGCAGCCAAACGAACCCTGGGGCCAACGTCCTGACTTTC. V and J are TRBV5-6 and TRBJ2-6; D is unresolved. This CDR3 is built from 15 residues. CDR1 and CDR2 (germline): SGHDT, YYEEEE. V was trimmed by 4 bases and J by 2 bases, leaving 10 bases between them.